These T cell receptor beta chains were read from a single sample in a study of blood T cell repertoires in COVID-19. Sequencing used immunoSEQ multiplex PCR; TCRdb keeps in-frame clones, though not all of them. The repertoire holds about 40,000 clones, with approximately 87% as singletons. Sequences were obtained from peripheral blood. Receptors originate from a man between 65 and 85 years old with acute or convalescent COVID-19. The conserved cysteine and the conserved F or W are not part of the CDR3 here. Each record gives: clone size, CDR3 length, V gene, CDR3 protein. Not all rows give a size; the values are once, few, many and, for expanded clones, a class.

NA | 11 | TRBV21-1 | ASSKPPDSPLH
NA | 12 | TRBV9 | ASSDGNSNQPQH
NA | 13 | TRBV4-1 | ASSQRQGSSYEQY
NA | 13 | TRBV10-3 | AISVAGGKNTEAF
few | 10 | TRBV6-2/TRBV6-3 | ASSQRGTSGY
NA | 11 | TRBV19 | ASSRDRRETQY
NA | 13 | TRBV7-3 | ASSLTYRSYNEQF
NA | 12 | TRBV7-9 | ASSLTSGSYEQF
NA | 13 | TRBV25-1 | ASSESSGTGNTIY
NA | 13 | TRBV7-2 | ASSWVQLANSPLH
NA | 16 | TRBV19 | ASSMGGDAGPGANVLT
NA | 13 | TRBV7-3 | ASSPPGRGIETQY
NA | 10 | TRBV19 | ASRRARDEQF
once | 13 | TRBV4-2 | ASSQVAGDLNEQF
NA | 11 | TRBV6-5 | ASSTLDLGTQY
NA | 11 | TRBV7-9 | ASSQQGSYEQY
NA | 13 | TRBV2 | ASSPDRNSNQPQH
NA | 12 | TRBV2 | ASSYDRGAYEQY
NA | 11 | TRBV5-1 | ASSSRGGYGYT
NA | 14 | TRBV6-2/TRBV6-3 | ASSYEQLDHGEKLF
NA | 11 | TRBV7-3 | ASSLERGIGYT
NA | 14 | TRBV5-1 | ASSLSPTSVYNEQF
NA | 14 | TRBV6-6 | ASSNPPTGGLFEQY
NA | 17 | TRBV27 | ASRLRAMDRGISNQPQH
NA | 10 | TRBV19 | ASRSGVFEAF
NA | 13 | TRBV28 | ASLRRGRGEETQY
once | 13 | TRBV19 | ASTRPSAGANVLT
NA | 16 | TRBV11-2 | ASSRTGGQYASGNTIY
NA | 12 | TRBV7-6 | ASSLRGSTDTQY
NA | 12 | TRBV5-1 | ASSFDRGNTEAF
once | 13 | TRBV7-9 | ASSPGASSGNTIY
NA | 13 | TRBV7-6 | ASSFGGSGTGELF
NA | 10 | TRBV2 | ASRSGGYEQY
NA | 13 | TRBV7-9 | ASSLPTGFTYEQY
NA | 13 | TRBV10-3 | AISGELAGANVLT
once | 14 | TRBV24-1 | ATSDTGQGRAGELF
few | 12 | TRBV2 | ASTYRGKGEKLF
NA | 11 | TRBV28 | ASNSGGNYGYT
NA | 13 | TRBV28 | ASSLGTGYNSPLH
NA | 11 | TRBV18 | ASSPVRNTEAF
NA | 15 | TRBV9 | ASSPRGEPDSYNEQF
NA | 12 | TRBV28 | ASRWQGDRNTIY
NA | 15 | TRBV5-1 | ASTQGHTGDVNYGYT
NA | 13 | TRBV3-1/TRBV3-2 | ASSQGLENTGELF
NA | 16 | TRBV7-8 | ASSFRGLAETSTDTQY
NA | 12 | TRBV5-1 | ASSLDLGDYGYT
few | 14 | TRBV29-1 | SAGPGTHRGNYGYT
NA | 11 | TRBV24-1 | ATSDLGTGEQY
NA | 11 | TRBV7-2 | ASSFGGQETQY